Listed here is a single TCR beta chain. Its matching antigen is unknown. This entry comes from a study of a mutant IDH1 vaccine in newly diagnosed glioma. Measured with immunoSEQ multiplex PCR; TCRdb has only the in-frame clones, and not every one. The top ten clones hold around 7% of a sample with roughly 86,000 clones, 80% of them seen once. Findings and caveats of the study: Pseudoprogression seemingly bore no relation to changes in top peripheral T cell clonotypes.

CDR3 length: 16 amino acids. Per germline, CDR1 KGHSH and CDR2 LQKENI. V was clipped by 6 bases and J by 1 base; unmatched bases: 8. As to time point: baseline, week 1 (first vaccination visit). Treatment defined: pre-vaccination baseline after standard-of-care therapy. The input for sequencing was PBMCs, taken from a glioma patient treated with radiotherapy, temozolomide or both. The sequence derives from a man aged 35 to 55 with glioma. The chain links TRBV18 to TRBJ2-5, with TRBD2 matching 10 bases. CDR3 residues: CASSPTVAGGQETQYF. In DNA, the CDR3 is TGTGCCAGCTCCCCCACGGTAGCGGGGGGCCAAGAGACCCAGTACTTC.